This T cell receptor (beta chain) derives from a study of regulatory T cells in long-lasting Graves disease. The CDR3 length is 15 residues. The germline gives CDR1 MNHEY, CDR2 SVGEGT. V lost 6 bases to trimming and J lost 2 bases; unmatched junction nucleotides: 8. Time point denoted: persistent/refractory GD, antithyroid drugs over 5 years with positive TRAb. PBMCs were the source of the RNA used for TCR sequencing. A word on this clonotype: Its specificity is unknown.

Assembly of TCR beta libraries relied on iRepertoire HTBI primers together with Arm-PCR of CDR3 regions. TCRdb fed the multiplex PCR reads into MiXCR, producing one record per CDR3 protein. This table holds over 650,000 distinct CDR3 sequences, approximately 31% found once. Study outcomes and limitations: Favored usage of TRBV28, TRBJ1-2 and TRBJ2-5 was recorded in persistent disease.

The source was peripheral blood mononuclear cells (PBMCs), collected when the disease was refractory, from a patient treated with antithyroid drugs. The receptor was isolated from a female donor with Graves disease. The V call is TRBV6-2 or TRBV6-3, the J call TRBJ2-7; 9 positions agree with TRBD2. As DNA, the CDR3 is TGTGCCAGCAGCCCTAGCGGGAAGGCCACCTACGAGCAGTACTTC. It encodes CASSPSGKATYEQYF.